Below are 10 T cell receptor beta chains sequenced from a single sample in a study of early T cells in non-severe SARS-CoV-2 infection. TCRdb passed the 5' RACE reads through MiXCR, listing each CDR3 protein once. The sample shows around 53,000 distinct CDR3 sequences, around 9.1% of them seen only once. The sequenced material came from whole blood. The receptors were sampled from an adult who was a healthcare worker with PCR-confirmed SARS-CoV-2 infection or an uninfected control (not recorded which).

The gene calls are TRBV28 and TRBJ2-7; TRBD1 agrees at 8 bases. CDR3 length: 14 amino acids. Germline V gene data show CDR1 as MDHEN and CDR2 as SYDVKM. Losses at the gene ends were 6 bases for V and 8 bases for J; bases not matched to a gene: 12. The CDR3 sequence is CASSPPLGQGKQYF. The DNA of the CDR3 is TGTGCCAGCAGCCCCCCCCTCGGACAGGGAAAGCAGTACTTC.

This clonotype showed up many times. V gene TRBV7-9 combines with J gene TRBJ2-7; maybe TRBD2 (5 bases). The CDR3 has 14 amino acids. Trimming took 4 bases from V and 2 from J, leaving 12 bases between them. The germline V gene has CDR1 SEHNR and CDR2 FQNEAQ (reference sequence). CDR3 nucleotide sequence: TGTGCCAGCAGCTCAGAGGGCCTTGCCTACGAGCAGTACTTC. Its protein product is CASSSEGLAYEQYF.

This clonotype was counted many times. The chain carries TRBV7-2 and TRBJ2-7; D unclear. Trimming removed 3 bases from V and 0 bases from J, with 12 bases in between. Germline assignment: CDR1 SGHTA and CDR2 FQGNSA. This CDR3 is built from 15 residues. The CDR3 sequence: CASSFPGSSSYEQYF. Here the CDR3 DNA reads TGTGCCAGCAGCTTCCCGGGTTCCAGCTCCTACGAGCAGTACTTC.

This clonotype was seen a handful of times. This chain links TRBV7-9 with TRBJ2-7, with D unresolved. This CDR3 spans 12 amino acids. Germline CDR1 and CDR2: SEHNR and FQNEAQ (reference sequence). Trimming removed 5 bases from V and 6 bases from J, with 11 bases in between. The CDR3 loop reads CASSPSAPEQYF. The DNA for the CDR3 is TGTGCCAGCAGCCCCTCTGCACCCGAGCAGTACTTC. Combining the CDR3 with reference TRBV7-9 and TRBJ2-7 gives the whole variable domain DTGVSQNPRHKITKRGQNVTFRCDPISEHNRLYWYRQTLGQGPEFLTYFQNEAQLEKSRLLSDRFSAERPKGSFSTLEIQRTEQGDSAMYLCASSPSAPEQYFGPGTRLTVT.

There are a few counts of this clonotype. CDR3 sequence: CSVEDPSGRPDTQYF. CDR3 in DNA: TGCAGCGTTGAAGATCCTAGCGGGAGGCCAGATACGCAGTATTTT. The V and J genes are TRBV29-1 and TRBJ2-3; 11 bases are shared with TRBD2. The CDR3 is 15 residues long. Unmatched junction bases numbered 3, after V lost 0 bases and J lost 4 bases. Germline-derived CDR1 and CDR2 are SQVTM and ANQGSEA.

In this sample, this clonotype turned up many times. The chain joins TRBV11-2 to TRBJ2-7; TRBD2 is a possible D gene (5 bases). This CDR3 region has 14 residues. Germline-derived CDR1 and CDR2 are SGHAT and FQNNGV. Trimming took off 4 bases at V and 1 base at J, with 11 bases between the two ends. CDR3 residues: CASSSLTTSYEQYF. The CDR3 nucleotides read TGTGCCAGCAGCTCCCTGACTACATCCTACGAGCAGTACTTC.

The rearrangement links TRBV10-3 to TRBJ2-3, with D uncertain. CDR3 length equals 14 residues. Germline-derived CDR1 and CDR2 are ENHRY and SYGVKD. Trimming pared 0 bases from V and 8 bases from J, leaving 12 bases between. The CDR3 spells CAISESSSGRTQYF. CDR3 sequence (DNA): TGTGCCATCAGTGAGTCGTCATCCGGACGTACGCAGTATTTT.

As concerns this clonotype: This may come from a read error, since a much larger clone is one base off. The CDR3 loop reads CASSSRGSVNEQFF. Here the CDR3 DNA reads TGTGCCAGCAGCTCCCGGGGTTCAGTCAATGAGCAGTTCTTC. The rearrangement links TRBV7-6 to TRBJ2-1, with a weak D call TRBD2 (5 bases). The germline V gene encodes CDR1 SGHVS and CDR2 FNYEAQ. This CDR3 region has 14 residues. The ends were cut back, 4 bases at V and 6 bases at J, with 13 bases in the middle. Complete variable domain (other parts from reference TRBV7-6 and TRBJ2-1): GAGVSQSPRYKVTKRGQDVALRCDPISGHVSLYWYRQALGQGPEFLTYFNYEAQQDKSGLPNDRFSAERPEGSISTLTIQRTEQRDSAMYRCASSSRGSVNEQFFGPGTRLTVL.

This clonotype was detected many times. CDR3 nucleotide sequence: TGCAGCGTTGAAGGGGAGGGAAACACCATATATTTT. Its protein is CSVEGEGNTIYF. The chain joins TRBV29-1 to TRBJ1-3; D unclear. CDR1 is SQVTM and CDR2 is ANQGSEA in the germline V gene. Trimming pared 1 base from V and 4 bases from J, leaving 5 bases between. There are 12 residues in the CDR3.

Ten or more counts support this clonotype. The V call is TRBV5-1, the J call TRBJ1-1; D might be TRBD1 (5 bases). Germline V gives CDR1 SGHRS, CDR2 YFSETQ. The CDR3 contains 16 residues. Trimming took 2 bases from V and 1 from J, leaving 15 bases between them. CDR3 nucleotides: TGCGCCAGCAGCTTATCCGTTGGTCAGGGGAACACTGAAGCTTTCTTT. This translates into CASSLSVGQGNTEAFF.